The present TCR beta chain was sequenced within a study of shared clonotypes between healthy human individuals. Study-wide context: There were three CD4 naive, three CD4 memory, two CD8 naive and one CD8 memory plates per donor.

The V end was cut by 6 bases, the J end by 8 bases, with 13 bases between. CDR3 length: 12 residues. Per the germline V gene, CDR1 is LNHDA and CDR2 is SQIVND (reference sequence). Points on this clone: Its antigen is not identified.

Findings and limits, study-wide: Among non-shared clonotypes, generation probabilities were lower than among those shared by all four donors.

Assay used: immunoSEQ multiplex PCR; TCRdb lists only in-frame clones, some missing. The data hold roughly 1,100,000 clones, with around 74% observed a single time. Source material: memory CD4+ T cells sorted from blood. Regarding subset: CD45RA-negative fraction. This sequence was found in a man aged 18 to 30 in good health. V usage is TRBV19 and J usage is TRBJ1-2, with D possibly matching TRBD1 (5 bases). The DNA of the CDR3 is TGTGCCAGTAGGACTGGGGGTGAGGGCTACACCTTC. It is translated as CASRTGGEGYTF.